This TCR beta chain was sequenced in a study of blood T cell repertoires in COVID-19. Some clones are missing from TCRdb's copy, which holds only in-frame ones; the method was immunoSEQ multiplex PCR. The profile shows 250,000 to 300,000 clones, approximately 92% of them singletons. Before being deemed recovered, Cohort 3 donors had two negative PCRs, clearance, or symptom resolution. The junction had 7 bases not matched to a gene; V was cut back by 8 bases and J by 0 bases. There are 14 residues in the CDR3. Germline V CDR1 and CDR2: SEHNR, FQNEAQ (reference sequence). The TCR sequence derives from a woman in her twenties or thirties who had recovered from COVID-19. This rearrangement joins TRBV7-9 to TRBJ2-7, with 7 nucleotides matching TRBD2. Material: PBMCs or T cells enriched from blood (not recorded which). CDR3 nucleotides: TGTGCCAGCGGGGCCGGGAGGAACTCCTACGAGCAGTACTTC. Protein: CASGAGRNSYEQYF.